This T cell receptor beta chain was documented in a study of identical twins. Healthy Caucasians made up all donors. The study, taken as a whole, reports: Researchers reported weaker excess twin sharing in beta out-of-frame sequences. The abundant beta clonotypes from cord blood had fewer insertions, and memory repertoires had none of this.

This clonotype was detected only a few times. Its specificity is unknown. TCRdb reprocessed the 5' RACE reads via MiXCR and lists one record per CDR3 protein. The top ten clones hold less than 2% of a sample with 200,000 to 250,000 distinct CDR3 sequences, 7.5% of them seen once. The data also belong to a second study, concerning yellow fever vaccine responses in identical twins.

The clonotype was recovered from a woman aged 18 to 35 in good health. Sample: memory (CD45RO+) T cells sorted from blood.

CDR3 coding DNA: TGTGCCAGAAGCTTGGTTTGTGAGTCACCTAATGAGCAGTTCTTC. It is translated as CARSLVCESPNEQFF. This sequence joins TRBV5-3 and TRBJ2-1, with D unresolved. TRBV5-3 is placed among ORFs of uncertain function. This CDR3 is built from 15 residues. The V end lost 0 bases, the J end lost 7 bases, and 14 bases lay between the germline ends.